These 14 T cell receptor beta chains were all obtained from the same sample, sequenced in a study of blood T cell repertoires in COVID-19. The repertoire was sequenced with immunoSEQ multiplex PCR; TCRdb's copy has only in-frame clones and lacks some. The sample carries about 190,000 clones, less than 90% recorded once. The sequencing input was peripheral blood. These receptors were obtained from a man aged 30 to 45 with acute or convalescent COVID-19.

The CDR3 DNA follows: TGTGCCTGGAGTGTACGTAGAGGACTTAACACTGAAGCTTTCTTT. Protein sequence: CAWSVRRGLNTEAFF. The chain carries TRBV30 and TRBJ1-1; D not resolved. The CDR3 has 15 amino acids. Per the germline V gene, CDR1 is GTSNPN and CDR2 is SVGIG (reference sequence). V dropped 0 bases and J dropped 2 bases, with 13 bases sitting between them.

The chain has TRBV19 and TRBJ1-1; D uncertain. Trimming removed 3 bases at V and 7 bases at J, with 9 bases between. The CDR3 consists of 12 residues. Per the germline V gene, CDR1 is LNHDA and CDR2 is SQIVND (reference sequence). The CDR3 protein is CASSIGGLEAFF. The CDR3 DNA sequence: TGTGCCAGTAGTATCGGCGGACTTGAAGCTTTCTTT. The full variable domain, rest sourced from reference TRBV19 and TRBJ1-1, is DGGITQSPKYLFRKEGQNVTLSCEQNLNHDAMYWYRQDPGQGLRLIYYSQIVNDFQKGDIAEGYSVSREKKESFPLTVTSAQKNPTAFYLCASSIGGLEAFFGQGTRLTVV.

V gene TRBV9 combines with J gene TRBJ2-7, with TRBD1 identical over 7 bases. Germline V gene lookup returns CDR1 SGDLS and CDR2 YYNGEE. Losses at the gene ends were 4 bases for V and 0 bases for J; bases not matched to a gene: 7. This CDR3 has 15 residues. This chain's CDR3 is CASSPTGQSSYEQYF. Written as DNA, the CDR3 is TGTGCCAGCAGCCCGACGGGACAGAGCTCCTACGAGCAGTACTTC.

J is TRBJ2-5 and V is TRBV10-1; TRBD1 agrees at 9 bases. The CDR3 is 14 residues long. The germline V gene encodes CDR1 WNHNN and CDR2 SYGVQD (reference sequence). Losses at the gene ends were 5 bases for V and 2 bases for J; bases not matched to a gene: 3. The CDR3 region is CASSRGTGQETQYF. The CDR3, as DNA: TGCGCCAGCAGTAGAGGGACAGGGCAAGAGACCCAGTACTTC.

The chain uses TRBV28 and TRBJ1-2, with D possibly TRBD1 on 6 matching bases. This CDR3 has 12 amino acids. Trimming removed 5 bases from V and 7 bases from J, with 11 bases in between. Germline V gene sequence: CDR1 MDHEN, CDR2 SYDVKM. Here the CDR3 DNA reads TGTGCCAGCAGTGAAGGGGGTCGTGGCTACACCTTC. Amino acids: CASSEGGRGYTF.

This clone showed up just a few times. This chain joins TRBV10-1 and TRBJ1-6; 9 positions agree with TRBD1. This CDR3 has 13 residues. Per the germline V gene, CDR1 is WNHNN and CDR2 is SYGVQD (reference sequence). The junction had 0 bases not matched to a gene; V was cut back by 4 bases and J by 8 bases. In DNA, the CDR3 is TGCGCCAGCAGTGGACAGGGGGATTCACCCCTCCACTTT. Its translation is CASSGQGDSPLHF.

This clone appeared a single time. The chain employs TRBV12-3 or TRBV12-4 and TRBJ1-1, with 9 bases aligning to TRBD1. Trimming removed 5 bases from V and 11 bases from J; junction bases left unmatched: 9. This CDR3 is 13 amino acids long. CDR3 nucleotides: TGTGCCAGCAGTGATTACAGGGGGCAGATGGCTTTCTTT. It is translated as CASSDYRGQMAFF.

The rearrangement joins TRBV5-1 to TRBJ1-1, with TRBD1 matching 7 bases. CDR3 length equals 15 residues. Germline values: CDR1 SGHRS, CDR2 YFSETQ. V dropped 5 bases and J dropped 3; count of bases not matched to a gene: 10. DNA of the CDR3: TGCGCCAGCAGGGAGAGGACAGGATTGGACACTGAAGCTTTCTTT. Amino acid sequence: CASRERTGLDTEAFF. The variable domain in full, completed from reference TRBV5-1 and TRBJ1-1, reads KAGVTQTPRYLIKTRGQQVTLSCSPISGHRSVSWYQQTPGQGLQFLFEYFSETQRNKGNFPGRFSGRQFSNSRSEMNVSTLELGDSALYLCASRERTGLDTEAFFGQGTRLTVV.

The V and J genes are TRBV10-3 and TRBJ1-4, with 8 bases lining up with TRBD1. CDR1 is ENHRY, CDR2 SYGVKD, per germline. CDR3 size: 15 residues. V was clipped by 2 bases and J by 8 bases; unmatched bases: 7. Here the CDR3 reads CAISEVDRGEEKLFF. In DNA form, the CDR3 reads TGTGCCATCAGTGAGGTAGACAGGGGTGAGGAAAAACTGTTTTTT.

The chain joins TRBV28 to TRBJ1-1; D may be TRBD1 (5 bases). V was clipped by 4 bases and J by 5 bases, with 23 bases between them. The CDR3 is made up of 17 amino acids. CDR1 is MDHEN, CDR2 SYDVKM, per germline. CDR3 in amino acids: CASSSPYQVFGATEAFF. The CDR3 coding sequence is TGTGCCAGCAGTTCCCCCTACCAGGTATTTGGGGCTACTGAAGCTTTCTTT.

CDR3 in amino acids: CATSDSGTASYNEQFF. The CDR3 DNA follows: TGTGCCACCAGTGATTCGGGGACAGCCTCCTACAATGAGCAGTTCTTC. This sequence joins TRBV24-1 and TRBJ2-1; 7 nucleotides line up with TRBD1. The CDR3 covers 16 residues. Trimming cost V 2 bases and J 0 bases; bases outside gene matches: 3. Germline V CDR1 and CDR2: KGHDR, SFDVKD.

The chain is built from TRBV14 and TRBJ2-1; D might be TRBD1 (6 bases). The CDR3 runs to 11 residues. Trimming cost V 4 bases and J 10 bases, with 8 bases left between them. In germline, CDR1 is SGHDN, CDR2 FVKESK. This chain's CDR3 is CASSLGTEQFF. The DNA for the CDR3 is TGTGCCAGCAGCCTTGGGACAGAGCAGTTCTTC.

This clone was seen a few times. J is TRBJ1-1 and V is TRBV3-1 (or the pseudogene TRBV3-2); the match to TRBD1 covers 7 bases. V lost 5 bases and J lost 5; bases outside the gene matches: 8. Germline CDR1 is LGHDT and CDR2 is YNNKEL (reference sequence). The length of the CDR3 is 14 residues. The CDR3 loop is CASSYKTGRTEAFF. CDR3 nucleotides: TGTGCCAGCAGCTACAAGACAGGGAGGACTGAAGCTTTCTTT.

The chain couples TRBV5-4 to TRBJ2-7; 7 bases agree with TRBD2. The CDR3 covers 13 residues. Germline V lookup: CDR1 SGHNT, CDR2 YYREEE (reference sequence). With V trimmed by 5 bases and J by 6 bases, 8 bases remained unmatched. CDR3 sequence (DNA): TGTGCCAGCAGTCGGGACTACGGGTCCGAGCAGTACTTC. This codes for CASSRDYGSEQYF.